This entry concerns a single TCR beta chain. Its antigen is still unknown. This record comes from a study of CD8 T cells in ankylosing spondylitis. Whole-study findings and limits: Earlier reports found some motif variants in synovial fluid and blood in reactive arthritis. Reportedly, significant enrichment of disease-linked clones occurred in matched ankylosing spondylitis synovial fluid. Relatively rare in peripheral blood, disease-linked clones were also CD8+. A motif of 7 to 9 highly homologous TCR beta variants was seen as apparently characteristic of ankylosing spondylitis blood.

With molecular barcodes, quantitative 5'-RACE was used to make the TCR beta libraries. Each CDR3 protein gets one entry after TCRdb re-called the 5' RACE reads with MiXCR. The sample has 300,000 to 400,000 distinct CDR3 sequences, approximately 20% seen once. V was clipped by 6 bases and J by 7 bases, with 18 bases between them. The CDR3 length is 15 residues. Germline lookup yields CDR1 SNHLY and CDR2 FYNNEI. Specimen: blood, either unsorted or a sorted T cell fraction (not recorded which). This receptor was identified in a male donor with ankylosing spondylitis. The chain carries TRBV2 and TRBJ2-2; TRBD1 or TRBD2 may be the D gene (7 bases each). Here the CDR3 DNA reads TGTGCCAGCAGGAAGGGGGCGGGAGTAATCGGGGAGCTGTTTTTT. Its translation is CASRKGAGVIGELFF.